These T cell receptor beta chains were read from a single sample in a study of T cell repertoires in cytomegalovirus infection. The antigens these receptors bind are not known. TCRdb reanalysed the reads using MiXCR and keeps one entry per CDR3 protein. The sample carries some 99,000 distinct CDR3 sequences, 25% to 30% recorded once. Sequencing used CD8+ T cells from cultured PBMCs, obtained from culture after CMV antigen stimulation. The receptors shown here come from a human donor in good health (CMV status not recorded). Some clones in this sample may be carry-over from other donors' samples. CDR3s include the opening cysteine and the closing phenylalanine or tryptophan. Fields, in order: V gene, CDR3 protein.

V gene: TRBV27; CDR3 protein: CASSPGTPNQPQHF
V gene: TRBV5-6; CDR3 protein: CASSLTEETQYF
V gene: TRBV13; CDR3 protein: CASSLGDSTYEQYF
V gene: TRBV28; CDR3 protein: CASSPSDTYEQYF
V gene: TRBV29-1; CDR3 protein: CSVPGDSLIEAFF
V gene: TRBV13; CDR3 protein: CASSLGFAGKDYGYTF
V gene: TRBV5-1; CDR3 protein: CASSSGVQETQYF
V gene: TRBV7-8; CDR3 protein: CASSLIGGGPNTGELFF
V gene: TRBV6-5; CDR3 protein: CASSWAVTRGDEQYF
V gene: TRBV2; CDR3 protein: CASSEYRAADTQYF
V gene: TRBV5-3; CDR3 protein: CASSPGVAGETDTQYF
V gene: TRBV5-1; CDR3 protein: CASSLDTLTGELFF
V gene: TRBV7-8; CDR3 protein: CASSPGTGGHYKQYF
V gene: TRBV27; CDR3 protein: CASSPLLLDRGSGYTF
V gene: TRBV27; CDR3 protein: CASAISRGETQYF
V gene: TRBV28; CDR3 protein: CASSLPPAGKDTF
V gene: TRBV7-9; CDR3 protein: CASSPLFDGGTDTQYF
V gene: TRBV4-2; CDR3 protein: CASSPGRTYEQYF
V gene: TRBV7-6; CDR3 protein: CASSLESLGLNTEAFF
V gene: TRBV20-1; CDR3 protein: CSASGANLKVGIQYF
V gene: TRBV9; CDR3 protein: CASSVVPSSYEQYF
V gene: TRBV28; CDR3 protein: CASSLFSGGTGELFF
V gene: TRBV6-6; CDR3 protein: CASSTGGAYEQYF
V gene: TRBV7-8; CDR3 protein: CASSLKGAHRDGDKNIQYF
V gene: TRBV2; CDR3 protein: CASKRRTSFQANEQFF
V gene: TRBV7-2; CDR3 protein: CASSLVMQALNTEAFF
V gene: TRBV28; CDR3 protein: CASSLLRAGSFSPLHF
V gene: TRBV7-2; CDR3 protein: CASSTSTGGGYEQYF